The rows below give T cell receptor beta chains drawn from one sample of a study of blood T cell repertoires in COVID-19. Only in-frame clones appear in the TCRdb table, and some are missing; sequencing was by immunoSEQ multiplex PCR. The sample carries roughly 150,000 clones, roughly four fifths recorded once. The specimen sequenced was peripheral blood. The receptors were sampled from a man between 70 and 80 years old who had recovered from COVID-19. CDR3s include the opening cysteine and the closing phenylalanine or tryptophan. The D gene is left open where the match is weak. Clone sizes are given selectively: once, few, many, or a class where the clone is expanded.

j_gene | abundance | d_gene | v_gene | CDR3aa | CDR3nt
TRBJ1-4 | once | TRBD1 | TRBV7-9 | CASSFGQDHEKLFF | TGTGCCAGCAGCTTCGGACAGGACCATGAAAAACTGTTTTTT
TRBJ2-1 | NA | NA | TRBV14 | CASSQDRVFEQFF | TGTGCCAGCAGCCAAGACAGGGTGTTTGAGCAGTTCTTC
TRBJ2-1 | NA | TRBD2 | TRBV19 | CASSAPGFRKTSGSNEQFF | TGTGCCAGTAGTGCCCCGGGATTCAGGAAGACTAGCGGGAGTAATGAGCAGTTCTTC
TRBJ2-2 | NA | NA | TRBV4-1 | CASSQPSLRRNTRDTGELFF | TGCGCCAGCAGCCAACCCTCCTTGAGGCGTAATACTAGAGACACCGGGGAGCTGTTTTTT
TRBJ2-1 | NA | TRBD2 | TRBV5-1 | CASSIDSGDYNEQFF | TGCGCCAGCAGCATTGATAGCGGGGACTACAATGAGCAGTTCTTC
TRBJ2-7 | NA | TRBD2 | TRBV6-1 | CASSEVGRGSYEQYF | TGTGCCAGCAGTGAAGTGGGGCGGGGGTCCTACGAGCAGTACTTC
TRBJ1-1 | once | TRBD1 | TRBV6-2/TRBV6-3 | CASSYIGQGAVNTEAFF | TGTGCCAGCAGTTACATAGGACAGGGAGCTGTAAACACTGAAGCTTTCTTT
TRBJ2-3 | NA | NA | TRBV5-1 | CASTRRVAGRTDTQYF | TGCGCCAGCACCCGGCGGGTAGCTGGGAGAACAGATACGCAGTATTTT
TRBJ2-7 | NA | NA | TRBV12-2 | CASRLAHGLAGRYEQYF | TGTGCAAGTCGCTTAGCGCACGGACTAGCGGGGCGTTACGAGCAGTACTTC
TRBJ1-4 | NA | NA | TRBV9 | CASSVGGREGEKLFF | TGTGCCAGCAGCGTAGGAGGCAGGGAGGGTGAAAAACTGTTTTTT
TRBJ2-1 | NA | TRBD2 | TRBV18 | CASSLVGGGTYNEQFF | TGTGCCAGCTCACTGGTTGGCGGGGGGACCTACAATGAGCAGTTCTTC
TRBJ1-1 | NA | NA | TRBV30 | CAASTEAFF | TGTGCCGCGTCGACTGAAGCTTTCTTT
TRBJ1-3 | NA | TRBD1 | TRBV28 | CASSLQGAGNTIYF | TGTGCCAGCAGTTTACAGGGGGCTGGAAACACCATATATTTT
TRBJ2-2 | NA | TRBD1 | TRBV18 | CASSPRQGDTGELFF | TGTGCCAGCTCACCACGACAGGGTGACACCGGGGAGCTGTTTTTT
TRBJ2-1 | NA | NA | TRBV5-1 | CASSLARVGGNEQFF | TGCGCCAGCAGCTTGGCTAGAGTCGGTGGTAATGAGCAGTTCTTC
TRBJ2-3 | NA | NA | TRBV7-9 | CASSGDSTDTQYF | TGTGCCAGCAGCGGGGACTCAACAGATACGCAGTATTTT
TRBJ2-1 | NA | TRBD2 | TRBV19 | CASSTLAAINEQFF | TGTGCCAGTAGTACCCTAGCGGCAATCAATGAGCAGTTCTTC
TRBJ2-2 | NA | NA | TRBV5-5 | CASSLVPGNTGELFF | TGTGCCAGCAGCTTGGTACCAGGGAACACCGGGGAGCTGTTTTTT
TRBJ2-7 | NA | NA | TRBV28 | CASSPSSLGGEEQYF | TGTGCCAGCAGTCCGAGCTCCCTGGGAGGCGAAGAGCAGTACTTC
TRBJ2-7 | once | TRBD1 | TRBV5-1 | CASSLVGRGPDEQYF | TGCGCCAGCAGCTTGGTCGGCAGGGGGCCGGACGAGCAGTACTTC
TRBJ1-1 | NA | NA | TRBV20-1 | CAVTGTTEAFF | TGCGCGGTTACAGGGACAACTGAAGCTTTCTTT
TRBJ1-4 | NA | NA | TRBV4-3 | CASSQVGEKLFF | TGCGCCAGCAGCCAAGTCGGGGAAAAACTGTTTTTT